The 17 T cell receptor beta chains listed next were all sequenced from one sample in a study of shared clonotypes between healthy human individuals. The table came from immunoSEQ multiplex PCR; TCRdb's copy has only in-frame clones and leaves some out. This table holds 1.5 million to 2.5 million clones, just under 95% found once. CD45RO-negative CD8 cells positively selected for CCR7 made up the naive population, which excluded terminally differentiated effector memory CD45RA+ cells. The sequencing input was naive CD8+ T cells sorted from blood. These receptors were taken from a young man in good health.

CDR3 loop: CASSLVLATYEQYF. CDR3 coding DNA: TGTGCCAGCAGCTTAGTACTAGCAACTTACGAGCAGTACTTC. The genes are TRBV11-2 and TRBJ2-7, with a tentative D call TRBD2 (6 bases). This CDR3 contains 14 residues. Germline V gene data show CDR1 as SGHAT and CDR2 as FQNNGV. V lost 1 base, J lost 4 bases, and 11 bases lay in between. Combining the CDR3 with reference TRBV11-2 and TRBJ2-7 gives the whole variable domain EAGVAQSPRYKIIEKRQSVAFWCNPISGHATLYWYQQILGQGPKLLIQFQNNGVVDDSQLPKDRFSAERLKGVDSTLKIQPAKLEDSAVYLCASSLVLATYEQYFGPGTRLTVT.

V usage is TRBV5-6 and J usage is TRBJ2-2, with 9 bases that match TRBD1. This CDR3 spans 15 amino acids. V was clipped by 3 bases and J by 3 bases; unmatched bases: 3. Germline lookup yields CDR1 SGHDT and CDR2 YYEEEE. DNA for the CDR3: TGTGCCAGCAGCTACGGACAGGGGTACACCGGGGAGCTGTTTTTT. Amino acids: CASSYGQGYTGELFF.

The V gene is TRBV29-1, the J gene TRBJ2-7, with D possibly being TRBD2 (6 bases). Trimming left V 6 bases short and J 2 bases short, with 20 bases between. Germline-derived CDR1 and CDR2 are SQVTM and ANQGSEA. CDR3 length: 15 amino acids. The DNA of the CDR3 is TGCAGCGTCGACGGTCTGGAGGGAGGCCCCTACGAGCAGTACTTC. It is translated as CSVDGLEGGPYEQYF.

The genes are TRBV5-5 and TRBJ2-7; D is possibly TRBD1 (5 bases). The CDR3 runs to 16 residues. V shed 4 bases and J shed 0 bases, with 17 bases lying between them. CDR1 and CDR2 from the germline V gene are SGHKS and YYEKEE (reference sequence). The CDR3 nucleotides read TGTGCCAGCAGCATTGGGGCGAACATCCTCTCCTACGAGCAGTACTTC. Translated, it gives CASSIGANILSYEQYF.

V is TRBV4-1 and J is TRBJ2-7; D not resolved. The CDR3 spans 14 residues. V gave up 2 bases and J gave up 2 bases, with 10 bases separating them. Germline V gives CDR1 MGHRA, CDR2 YSYEKL. For the CDR3, the DNA is TGCGCCAGCAGCCAATCCGACCTAGCCTACGAGCAGTACTTC. Translated: CASSQSDLAYEQYF.

Note on this clone: The same CDR3 can be traced to other DNA sequences in this sample. The gene calls are TRBV29-1 and TRBJ2-1; D is perhaps TRBD2 (6 bases). From germline, CDR1 is SQVTM and CDR2 ANQGSEA. Trimming shortened V by 4 bases and J by 4 bases, and 11 bases separated the two germline ends. This CDR3 comprises 13 residues. As DNA, the CDR3 is TGCAGCGTTGTAGCGGCAACTTACAATGAGCAGTTCTTC. This encodes CSVVAATYNEQFF.

This clone was found a few times. The chain links TRBV10-2 to TRBJ1-6; 10 bases are a match to TRBD1. CDR1 and CDR2 (germline): WSHSY, SAAADI. This CDR3 is 16 amino acids long. Unmatched junction bases numbered 3, after V lost 0 bases and J lost 7 bases. The CDR3 reads CASSESPGQGNSPLHF. The CDR3 DNA reads as TGCGCCAGCAGTGAGTCCCCGGGACAGGGGAATTCACCCCTCCACTTT.

The chain carries TRBV27 and TRBJ2-7, with TRBD1 matching over 10 bases. The CDR3 totals 16 residues. The germline gives CDR1 MNHEY, CDR2 SMNVEV (reference sequence). Trimming took 2 bases from V and 3 from J; bases not matched to a gene: 7. The CDR3 is CASSLGSGTGDYEQYF. DNA for the CDR3: TGTGCCAGCAGTTTAGGGTCCGGGACAGGGGACTACGAGCAGTACTTC.

This rearrangement joins TRBV9 to TRBJ1-1, with 8 bases that match TRBD1. J lost 4 bases, V lost 4 bases, and 9 bases had no gene match. The germline V gene has CDR1 SGDLS and CDR2 YYNGEE. This CDR3 has 15 residues. Here the CDR3 reads CASSSSLQGGTEAFF. The CDR3 region has the DNA TGTGCCAGCAGCTCCAGCCTACAGGGGGGCACTGAAGCTTTCTTT.

V usage is TRBV19 and J usage is TRBJ2-7, with D perhaps TRBD1 or TRBD2 (6 bases each). Germline CDR1 LNHDA, CDR2 SQIVND (reference sequence). V was shortened by 3 bases and J by 2 bases, with 14 bases between the two germline ends. This CDR3 spans 15 amino acids. CDR3 loop: CASSMGGHGAYEQYF. In DNA, the CDR3 is TGTGCCAGTAGTATGGGGGGACACGGCGCCTACGAGCAGTACTTC.

The genes are TRBV30 and TRBJ2-2; D tentatively fits TRBD1 or TRBD2 (5 bases each). The V end was cut by 3 bases, the J end by 5 bases, with 13 bases between. Germline V gene sequence: CDR1 GTSNPN, CDR2 SVGIG (reference sequence). This CDR3 contains 14 residues. This CDR3 reads CAWSSWGRTGELFF. The CDR3 region has the DNA TGTGCCTGGAGCAGCTGGGGACGGACCGGGGAGCTGTTTTTT.

The chain carries TRBV10-3 and TRBJ2-7; 8 positions match TRBD1. The CDR3 sequence is 19 residues long. Germline CDR1 and CDR2: ENHRY and SYGVKD. V lost 5 bases, J lost 3 bases, and 21 bases stayed unmatched. CDR3 region: CAISPIHVPGQEGFYEQYF. The CDR3 DNA sequence: TGTGCCATCAGTCCTATACACGTACCGGGACAGGAAGGGTTCTACGAGCAGTACTTC.

The sample holds one count of this clone. The chain employs TRBV2 and TRBJ1-2; D gene unclear. Germline V gives CDR1 SNHLY, CDR2 FYNNEI. The CDR3 is 13 amino acids. V lost 4 bases and J lost 3, with 9 bases in between. The CDR3 coding sequence is TGTGCCAGCAGTGTGGAGGCGGACTATGGCTACACCTTC. It codes for CASSVEADYGYTF.

This sequence joins TRBV11-3 and TRBJ2-3, with 7 positions matching TRBD2. This CDR3 spans 18 amino acids. CDR1 SGHNT and CDR2 YENEEA come from the germline V gene. V was clipped by 0 bases and J by 1 base; unmatched bases: 10. CDR3: CASSLDGYAGEGTDTQYF. The DNA for the CDR3 is TGTGCCAGCAGCTTAGATGGTTACGCGGGAGAAGGCACAGATACGCAGTATTTT.

The CDR3 DNA reads TGCGCCAGCAGCCAAGAAGGGGCAGGGTTTGGCTACACCTTC. As protein: CASSQEGAGFGYTF. V is TRBV4-3 and J is TRBJ1-2, with a tentative D call TRBD1 (5 bases). V dropped 0 bases and J dropped 7 bases, with 12 bases sitting between them. The CDR3 consists of 14 residues. Germline V gene sequence: CDR1 LGHNA, CDR2 YSLEER.

The V gene is TRBV6-5, the J gene TRBJ1-1; the D gene is possibly TRBD1 (6 bases). There are 14 residues in the CDR3. V was clipped by 5 bases and J by 4 bases, with 14 bases between them. CDR1 MNHEY and CDR2 SVGAGI come from the germline V gene. For the CDR3, the DNA is TGTGCCAGCAGTCTTCTGGAGGGGGGCACTGAAGCTTTCTTT. Protein sequence: CASSLLEGGTEAFF.

The chain is built from TRBV5-6 and TRBJ1-1; D gene unclear. V was trimmed by 0 bases and J by 10 bases, leaving 7 bases between them. CDR1 is SGHDT, CDR2 YYEEEE, per germline. The CDR3 length is 11 residues. CDR3 residues: CASSLGDGAFF. The CDR3 region has the DNA TGTGCCAGCAGCTTGGGGGATGGAGCTTTCTTT.